One and the same sample provided the 15 T cell receptor beta chains below, sequenced in a study of shared clonotypes between healthy human individuals. Only CD45RO-negative cells positively selected for CCR7 counted as naive CD8 cells, so terminally differentiated effector memory CD45RA+ cells were excluded. Method: immunoSEQ multiplex PCR; TCRdb's copy keeps in-frame clones and lacks some. The table shows roughly 2 million clones, with approximately 94% occurring only once. The sequencing sample was made of naive CD8+ T cells sorted from blood. These receptors were taken from a man younger than 30 in good health.

The chain links TRBV7-9 to TRBJ2-1, with 11 bases matching TRBD2. The CDR3 is made up of 15 amino acids. Per germline, CDR1 SEHNR and CDR2 FQNEAQ (reference sequence). J was trimmed by 6 bases and V by 2 bases; bases with no gene match: 3. The CDR3 region has the DNA TGTGCCAGCAGCTTAAGACTAGCGGGGACCAATGAGCAGTTCTTC. The encoded protein is CASSLRLAGTNEQFF.

This chain joins TRBV7-9 and TRBJ2-3, with TRBD2 as a possible D gene (5 bases). Germline-derived CDR1 and CDR2 are SEHNR and FQNEAQ (reference sequence). The CDR3 spans 15 residues. V lost 7 bases, J lost 2 bases, and 16 bases lay in between. DNA of the CDR3: TGTGCCAGCACCGGGATGTACGAGGACACAGATACGCAGTATTTT. Translated: CASTGMYEDTDTQYF.

The V gene is TRBV7-8, the J gene TRBJ1-4, with TRBD1 matching 7 bases. The CDR3 consists of 17 residues. From germline, CDR1 is SGHVS and CDR2 FQNEAQ. Trimming cost V 4 bases and J 0 bases; bases outside gene matches: 8. The CDR3 bases are TGTGCCAGCAGCTCCGGACAGGCCTGGGCAACTAATGAAAAACTGTTTTTT. Residues: CASSSGQAWATNEKLFF.

The chain employs TRBV6-5 and TRBJ2-3, with D unresolved. This CDR3 has 15 residues. Trimming shortened V by 0 bases and J by 6 bases, and 13 bases separated the two germline ends. Germline CDR1 reads MNHEY; CDR2 reads SVGAGI. CDR3 protein: CASSYSSTAQDTQYF. The DNA of the CDR3 is TGTGCCAGCAGTTACTCGAGCACAGCACAGGATACGCAGTATTTT.

The V and J genes are TRBV7-9 and TRBJ1-1; a possible D gene is TRBD1 (5 bases). Trimming pared 6 bases from V and 0 bases from J, leaving 11 bases between. The length of the CDR3 is 14 residues. Germline V gene data show CDR1 as SEHNR and CDR2 as FQNEAQ (reference sequence). DNA for the CDR3: TGTGCCAGCAGTGCCGGGGGGGTGAACACTGAAGCTTTCTTT. It is translated as CASSAGGVNTEAFF.

J is TRBJ1-4 and V is TRBV5-1; possible D gene TRBD1, 5 bases. Between the trimmed V and J ends, which lost 1 base and 4 bases, there was a span of 11 bases. CDR1 and CDR2 from the germline V gene are SGHRS and YFSETQ. This CDR3 contains 15 residues. The CDR3 region has the DNA TGCGCCAGCAGCTTGAGCCGGGGGATTAATGAAAAACTGTTTTTT. Its translation: CASSLSRGINEKLFF.

The rearrangement joins TRBV19 to TRBJ1-6; D call uncertain. CDR1 is LNHDA and CDR2 is SQIVND in the germline V gene (reference sequence). CDR3 size: 14 residues. Trimming took 3 bases from V and 8 from J, leaving 11 bases between them. This CDR3 reads CASSIGPTDSPLHF. In DNA, the CDR3 is TGTGCCAGTAGTATCGGGCCCACAGATTCACCCCTCCACTTT.

The genes are TRBV11-2 and TRBJ2-4; tentative D call: TRBD1 (5 bases). The V end lost 1 base, the J end lost 8 bases, and 12 bases lay between the germline ends. CDR3 length equals 14 residues. Germline CDR1 reads SGHAT; CDR2 reads FQNNGV. The CDR3 spells CASSLGGDEDIQYF. Written as DNA, the CDR3 is TGTGCCAGCAGCTTAGGGGGCGACGAAGACATTCAGTACTTC.

This chain links TRBV25-1 with TRBJ2-3; 8 positions match TRBD1. The length of the CDR3 is 14 residues. The V segment lost 4 bases and the J segment 6 bases; nucleotides outside the gene matches: 6. Germline V gene data show CDR1 as MGHDK and CDR2 as SYGVNS. The CDR3 DNA follows: TGTGCCAGCAGTGGGACAGGGAGATGGGATACGCAGTATTTT. Its protein product is CASSGTGRWDTQYF. Using reference TRBV25-1 and TRBJ2-3 for the parts outside the CDR3, the full variable domain is EADIYQTPRYLVIGTGKKITLECSQTMGHDKMYWYQQDPGMELHLIHYSYGVNSTEKGDLSSESTVSRIRTEHFPLTLESARPSHTSQYLCASSGTGRWDTQYFGPGTRLTVL.

In its sample, this clone was seen once. The rearrangement links TRBV4-1 to TRBJ2-7; 7 bases map to TRBD2. The V gene's germline CDR1 is MGHRA and CDR2 YSYEKL. J was trimmed by 1 base and V by 4 bases; bases with no gene match: 4. The CDR3 contains 14 residues. This chain's CDR3 is CASSLPGLSYEQYF. The CDR3 bases are TGCGCCAGCAGCCTCCCGGGACTATCCTACGAGCAGTACTTC.

This chain connects TRBV27 to TRBJ2-7; a weak D match, TRBD2 (5 bases). The germline V gene has CDR1 MNHEY and CDR2 SMNVEV (reference sequence). The CDR3 loop spans 15 amino acids. The V gene lost 1 base and the J gene lost 4 bases, with 14 bases spanning the gap. CDR3 DNA sequence: TGTGCCAGCAGTTTATGGGCTACGGGCGGGTACGAGCAGTACTTC. Translation: CASSLWATGGYEQYF.

The chain links TRBV7-8 to TRBJ2-7; 10 bases are shared with TRBD1. The germline CDR1 and CDR2 sequences are SGHVS and FQNEAQ. CDR3 length: 15 amino acids. With V trimmed by 8 bases and J by 2 bases, 9 bases remained unmatched. Written as DNA, the CDR3 is TGTGCCAGCTCCACCTTGGGACAGGGGCCCTACGAGCAGTACTTC. This gives the protein CASSTLGQGPYEQYF. The variable domain in full, with the rest retrieved from reference TRBV7-8 and TRBJ2-7, is GAGVSQSPRYKVAKRGQDVALRCDPISGHVSLFWYQQALGQGPEFLTYFQNEAQLDKSGLPSDRFFAERPEGSVSTLKIQRTQQEDSAVYLCASSTLGQGPYEQYFGPGTRLTVT.

This clone is a singleton in its sample. V usage is TRBV21-1 and J usage is TRBJ1-6; TRBD1 is the table's D call and was not checked against the DNA. TRBV21-1 constitutes a pseudogene. This CDR3 is 17 amino acids long. The CDR3, as DNA: TGTGCCAGCAGGAGACCCAGGGGGAGCTCCTATAATTCACCCCTCCACTTT. It is translated as CASRRPRGSSYNSPLHF.

This clone was counted a single time. The V call is TRBV30, the J call TRBJ1-1; D gene unclear. The V end was cut by 1 base, the J end by 1 base, with 7 bases between. This CDR3 comprises 13 residues. Germline values: CDR1 GTSNPN, CDR2 SVGIG (reference sequence). CDR3: CAWSELGNTEAFF. As DNA, the CDR3 is TGTGCCTGGAGTGAGCTGGGGAACACTGAAGCTTTCTTT. The full variable domain, its missing parts supplied by reference TRBV30 and TRBJ1-1, is SQTIHQWPATLVQPVGSPLSLECTVEGTSNPNLYWYRQAAGRGLQLLFYSVGIGQISSEVPQNLSASRPQDRQFILSSKKLLLSDSGFYLCAWSELGNTEAFFGQGTRLTVV.

This clone was seen only once. The J gene is TRBJ2-3, the V gene TRBV5-4; D could derive from TRBD1 or TRBD2 (5 bases each). The germline V gene encodes CDR1 SGHNT and CDR2 YYREEE (reference sequence). The CDR3 is 13 amino acids. V dropped 4 bases and J dropped 2 bases, with 8 bases sitting between them. CDR3 bases: TGTGCCAGCAGCGTGGGGGACACAGATACGCAGTATTTT. Translation: CASSVGDTDTQYF. Full variable domain (rest looked up from reference TRBV5-4 and TRBJ2-3): ETGVTQSPTHLIKTRGQQVTLRCSSQSGHNTVSWYQQALGQGPQFIFQYYREEENGRGNFPPRFSGLQFPNYSSELNVNALELDDSALYLCASSVGDTDTQYFGPGTRLTVL.